These 14 T cell receptor beta chains originate from one sample sequenced in a study of T cells in Graves' hyperthyroidism and ophthalmopathy. RNA transcripts provided the source from which TCR beta CDR3 regions were amplified. The HTBI primer set was used in a first-round RT-PCR of the TCR CDR3. In TCRdb, the multiplex PCR reads were re-called with MiXCR into one record per CDR3 protein. Of fewer than 400,000 distinct CDR3 sequences in the sample, 11% to 15% are singletons; the top ten hold around 28%. The sequenced material came from blood. The receptor set was obtained from a man aged 45-65 years with Graves' ophthalmopathy.

This clonotype was seen at least ten times. The chain couples TRBV11-2 to TRBJ2-3; D remains ambiguous. The CDR3 contains 12 residues. The germline V gene has CDR1 SGHAT and CDR2 FQNNGV. V dropped 0 bases and J dropped 7 bases, with 5 bases sitting between them. CDR3 DNA sequence: TGTGCCAGCAGCTTAGATTTGAATACGCAGTATTTT. It codes for CASSLDLNTQYF.

This clonotype was seen more than once but under ten times. The CDR3 DNA reads as TGTGCCAGCACTCGAACTGGGTACGAGCAGTACTTC. It is translated as CASTRTGYEQYF. The rearrangement uses TRBV28 and TRBJ2-7; no definite D call. This CDR3 contains 12 residues. Trimming shortened V by 7 bases and J by 4 bases, and 11 bases separated the two germline ends. Germline assignment: CDR1 MDHEN and CDR2 SYDVKM.

The rearrangement joins TRBV7-2 to TRBJ2-5, with TRBD1 matching over 9 bases. V gave up 2 bases and J gave up 4 bases; unmatched junction bases: 8. This CDR3 comprises 16 residues. CDR1 SGHTA and CDR2 FQGNSA come from the germline V gene. The CDR3 nucleotides are TGTGCCAGCAGCTTACGGGCGGGGACAGGGAGAGAGACCCAGTACTTC. Protein: CASSLRAGTGRETQYF.

This clonotype was detected ten times or more. The chain uses TRBV29-1 and TRBJ2-1, with 9 bases lining up with TRBD2. The CDR3 sequence is 13 residues long. The V and J ends lost 4 bases and 4 bases, in that order; junction bases with no gene match: 2. Germline loops: CDR1 SQVTM, CDR2 ANQGSEA. The CDR3 sequence is CSVVLAGYNEQFF. DNA of the CDR3: TGCAGCGTTGTGCTAGCGGGATACAATGAGCAGTTCTTC.

With regard to this clonotype: Just one base apart from a much larger clone, this may be a read error. The rearrangement uses TRBV11-2 and TRBJ2-1; D gene uncertain. V was shortened by 7 bases and J by 5 bases, with 3 bases between the two germline ends. Germline CDR1 and CDR2: SGHAT and FQNNGV. The CDR3 is made up of 10 amino acids. The CDR3, as DNA: TGTGCCAGCAAAAACAATGAGCAGTTCTTC. Protein sequence: CASKNNEQFF. Full variable domain (missing parts from reference TRBV11-2 and TRBJ2-1): EAGVAQSPRYKIIEKRQSVAFWCNPISGHATLYWYQQILGQGPKLLIQFQNNGVVDDSQLPKDRFSAERLKGVDSTLKIQPAKLEDSAVYLCASKNNEQFFGPGTRLTVL.

The rearrangement joins TRBV20-1 to TRBJ2-7; either TRBD1 or TRBD2 may fit D (5 bases each). Germline CDR1 reads DFQATT; CDR2 reads SNEGSKA (reference sequence). This CDR3 has 16 residues. V shed 0 bases and J shed 2 bases, with 17 bases lying between them. The CDR3 loop reads CSAREGKGPIPYEQYF. CDR3 DNA sequence: TGCAGTGCTAGAGAGGGAAAGGGACCAATTCCCTACGAGCAGTACTTC.

There are a few counts of this clonotype. This sequence joins TRBV18 and TRBJ1-6; weak D call: TRBD1 (5 bases). The CDR3 has 15 residues. The germline V and J ends were trimmed by 6 bases and 6 bases, with 15 bases remaining between them. Germline V gives CDR1 KGHSH, CDR2 LQKENI. The CDR3 region is CASSRGASVNSPLHF. In DNA, the CDR3 is TGTGCCAGCTCGCGAGGGGCGTCCGTTAATTCACCCCTCCACTTT.

V and J are TRBV6-2 or TRBV6-3 and TRBJ2-7; TRBD1 matches 9 bases. Per germline, CDR1 MNHEY and CDR2 SVGEGT. The CDR3 is 17 residues long. The trim removed 5 bases at V and 7 bases at J, leaving 18 bases unmatched. CDR3 protein: CASSQRAGTGFSGEQYF. The CDR3, as DNA: TGTGCCAGCAGTCAACGGGCCGGGACAGGGTTTTCGGGAGAGCAGTACTTC.

Points on this clonotype: Sequence at one end of the junction differs from germline and may be a read error. The chain links TRBV28 to TRBJ1-5, with D possibly matching TRBD1 (5 bases). This CDR3 spans 13 amino acids. Germline-derived CDR1 and CDR2 are MDHEN and SYDVKM. CDR3 sequence: CASSGGAHQPQHF. The CDR3, as DNA: TGTGCCAGCAGTGGAGGGGCCCATCAACCCCAGCATTTT.

This chain uses TRBV20-1 with TRBJ1-5, with 10 bases fitting TRBD1. Germline V gene lookup returns CDR1 DFQATT and CDR2 SNEGSKA (reference sequence). The V and J ends lost 3 bases and 5 bases, in that order; junction bases with no gene match: 10. The CDR3 totals 16 residues. Written as DNA, the CDR3 is TGCAGTGCTAGCCGGGACAGGGGAACTCTTCATCAGCCCCAGCATTTT. It encodes CSASRDRGTLHQPQHF.

The chain recombines TRBV20-1 with TRBJ2-3, with TRBD2 matching over 14 bases. In germline, CDR1 is DFQATT, CDR2 SNEGSKA (reference sequence). The J segment lost 4 bases and the V segment lost 4 bases, leaving 7 bases of the junction unmatched. The CDR3 has 16 residues. In DNA form, the CDR3 reads TGCAGTGCTACGGGGACTAGCGGGAGTTCTTCAGATACGCAGTATTTT. It specifies CSATGTSGSSSDTQYF.

In this sample, this clonotype turned up many times. The chain has TRBV20-1 and TRBJ1-1; 8 nucleotides line up with TRBD1. This CDR3 is 16 amino acids long. Germline CDR1 and CDR2: DFQATT and SNEGSKA (reference sequence). V shed 1 base, J shed 3 bases, and the junction held 10 bases outside the gene matches. The CDR3 region is CSARAGRQGRDTEAFF. CDR3 sequence (DNA): TGCAGTGCTAGAGCAGGGAGACAGGGGAGGGACACTGAAGCTTTCTTT.

This clonotype was recorded many times. The chain couples TRBV27 to TRBJ2-5; 10 nucleotides align to TRBD2. J lost 5 bases, V lost 4 bases, and 7 bases had no gene match. The CDR3 sequence is 15 residues long. Germline CDR1 and CDR2: MNHEY and SMNVEV (reference sequence). The CDR3 region has the DNA TGTGCCAGCAGTTCCTTCGGACTAGCGGACGAGACCCAGTACTTC. This encodes CASSSFGLADETQYF.

This clonotype was counted a few times. V usage is TRBV19 and J usage is TRBJ1-1; D ambiguous. Trimming cost V 0 bases and J 6 bases, with 11 bases left between them. The CDR3 consists of 14 residues. Germline V CDR1 and CDR2: LNHDA, SQIVND (reference sequence). The CDR3 nucleotides read TGTGCCAGTAGTATAGATCGCGGGTTCGCTGAAGCTTTCTTT. The encoded protein is CASSIDRGFAEAFF. Full variable domain (outside the CDR3, taken from reference TRBV19 and TRBJ1-1): DGGITQSPKYLFRKEGQNVTLSCEQNLNHDAMYWYRQDPGQGLRLIYYSQIVNDFQKGDIAEGYSVSREKKESFPLTVTSAQKNPTAFYLCASSIDRGFAEAFFGQGTRLTVV.